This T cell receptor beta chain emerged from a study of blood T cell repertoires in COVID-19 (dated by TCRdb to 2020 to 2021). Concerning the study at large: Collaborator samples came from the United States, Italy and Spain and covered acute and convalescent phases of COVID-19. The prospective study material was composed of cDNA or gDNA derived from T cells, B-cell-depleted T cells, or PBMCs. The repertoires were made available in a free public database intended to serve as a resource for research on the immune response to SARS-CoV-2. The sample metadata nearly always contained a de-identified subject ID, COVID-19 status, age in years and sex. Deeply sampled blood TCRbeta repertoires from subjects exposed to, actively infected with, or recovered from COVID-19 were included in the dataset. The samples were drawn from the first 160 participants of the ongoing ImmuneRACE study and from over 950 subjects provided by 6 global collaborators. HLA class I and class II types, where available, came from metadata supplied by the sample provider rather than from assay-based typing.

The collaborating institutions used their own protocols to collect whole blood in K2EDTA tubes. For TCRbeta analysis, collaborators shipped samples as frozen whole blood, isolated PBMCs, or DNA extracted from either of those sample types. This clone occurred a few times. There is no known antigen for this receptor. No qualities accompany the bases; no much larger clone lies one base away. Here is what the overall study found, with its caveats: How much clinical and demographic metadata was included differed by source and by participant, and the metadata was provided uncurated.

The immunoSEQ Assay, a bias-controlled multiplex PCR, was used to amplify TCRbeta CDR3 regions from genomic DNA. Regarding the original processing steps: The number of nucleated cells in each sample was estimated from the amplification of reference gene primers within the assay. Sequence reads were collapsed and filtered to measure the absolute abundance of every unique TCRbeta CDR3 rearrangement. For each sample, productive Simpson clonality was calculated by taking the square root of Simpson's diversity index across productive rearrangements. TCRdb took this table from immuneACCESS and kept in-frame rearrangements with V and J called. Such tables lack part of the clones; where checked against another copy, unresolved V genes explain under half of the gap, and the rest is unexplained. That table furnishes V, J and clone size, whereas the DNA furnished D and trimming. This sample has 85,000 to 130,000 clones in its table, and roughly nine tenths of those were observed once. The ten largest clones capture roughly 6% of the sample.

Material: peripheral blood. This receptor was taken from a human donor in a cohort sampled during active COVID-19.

The nucleotides read TGTGCCACCTCCATCAGGACAGGGTTCGGGGCCAACGTCCTGACTTTC. This codes for CATSIRTGFGANVLTF. Here the chain combines TRBV19 and TRBJ2-6; 8 junctional bases match TRBD1. Based on the germline V gene (reference sequence), the CDR1 and CDR2 sequences are LNHDA and SQIVND. From the cysteine up to the phenylalanine, the CDR3 has a length of 16 residues. The DNA shown is the 48-base CDR3, in frame from base 1. V trim: 10 bases; J trim: 4 bases; unmatched bases: 12.